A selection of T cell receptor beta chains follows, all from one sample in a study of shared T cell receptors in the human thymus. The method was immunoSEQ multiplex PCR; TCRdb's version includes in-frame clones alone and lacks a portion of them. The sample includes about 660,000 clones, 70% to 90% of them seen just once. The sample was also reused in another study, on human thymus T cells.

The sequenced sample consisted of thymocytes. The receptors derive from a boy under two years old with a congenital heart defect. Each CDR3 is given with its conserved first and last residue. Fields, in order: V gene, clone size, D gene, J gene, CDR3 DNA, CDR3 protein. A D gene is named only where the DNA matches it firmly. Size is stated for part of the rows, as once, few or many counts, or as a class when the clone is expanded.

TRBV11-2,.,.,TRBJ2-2,TGTGCCCTGGGAGGGGGGGGTGAGAACACCGGGGAGCTGTTTTTT,CALGGGGENTGELFF
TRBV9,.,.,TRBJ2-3,TGTGCCAGCAGCGTGCGTGTCACAGATACGCAGTATTTT,CASSVRVTDTQYF
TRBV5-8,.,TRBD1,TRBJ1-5,TGTGCCAGCAGCTGGGGACAGGGAGTTCAGCCCCAGCATTTT,CASSWGQGVQPQHF
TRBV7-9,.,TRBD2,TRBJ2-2,TGTGCCAGCAGGGGGACTAGCGGTTTTACCGGGGAGCTGTTTTTT,CASRGTSGFTGELFF
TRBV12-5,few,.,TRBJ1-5,TGTGCTAGTGGTCAGGGTTACGGCTATCAGCCCCAGCATTTT,CASGQGYGYQPQHF
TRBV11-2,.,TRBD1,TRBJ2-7,TGTGCCAGCAAAGTGGACAGGGGCCCCTACGAGCAGTACTTC,CASKVDRGPYEQYF
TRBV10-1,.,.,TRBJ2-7,TGCGCCAGCAGTGAGATTAGGGGGAGCTACTACGAGCAGTACTTC,CASSEIRGSYYEQYF
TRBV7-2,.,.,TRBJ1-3,TGTGCCAGCAGTTCCGTTTTCTCTGGAAACACCATATATTTT,CASSSVFSGNTIYF
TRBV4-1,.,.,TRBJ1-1,TGCGCCAGCAGACCCCCCCCCGGCAGGGGGAACACTGAAGCTTTCTTT,CASRPPPGRGNTEAFF
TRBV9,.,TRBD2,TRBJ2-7,TGTGCCAGCAGCGTAGGTCTGAGGCGGGGGAGCTACGAGCAGTACTTC,CASSVGLRRGSYEQYF
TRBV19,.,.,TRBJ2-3,TGTGCCAGTAGTATCAGGGGCTATGGGGATACGCAGTATTTT,CASSIRGYGDTQYF
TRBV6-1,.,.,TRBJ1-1,TGTGCCAGCACCCTAGTCGTACGGAACACTGAAGCTTTCTTT,CASTLVVRNTEAFF
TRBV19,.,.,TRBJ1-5,TGTGCCAGTAGTCCTCAGGGAAGGGGTAGCAATCAGCCCCAGCATTTT,CASSPQGRGSNQPQHF
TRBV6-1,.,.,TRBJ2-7,TGTGCCACCCTTTCCGGGACGGGGGTCGACGAGCAGTACTTC,CATLSGTGVDEQYF
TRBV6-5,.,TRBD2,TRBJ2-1,TGTGCCAGCAGGGGGACTAGCGGATACTACAATGAGCAGTTCTTC,CASRGTSGYYNEQFF
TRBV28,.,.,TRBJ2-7,TGTGCCAGCAGTTTTTTTGACAGGAGGTCCTACGAGCAGTACTTC,CASSFFDRRSYEQYF
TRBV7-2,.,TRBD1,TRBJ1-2,TGTGCCAGCAGCTTCCTTATTACGGGACAGGGTCTCCACTATGGCTACACCTTC,CASSFLITGQGLHYGYTF
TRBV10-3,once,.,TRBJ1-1,TGTGCCATCAGTGAAGACAGGAGCTGGAACACTGAAGCTTTCTTT,CAISEDRSWNTEAFF
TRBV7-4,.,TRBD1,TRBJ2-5,TGTGCCAGCAGCTCTGAATCGGACAGGGATCCAGAGACCCAGTACTTC,CASSSESDRDPETQYF
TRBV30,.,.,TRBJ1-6,TGTGCCTGGAGTGTAATCCAGGGCCGGAATAATTCCCCCCTCCACTTT,CAWSVIQGRNNSPLHF
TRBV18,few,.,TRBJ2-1,TGTGCCAGCTCACCACTCGGGTACAATGAGCAGTTCTTC,CASSPLGYNEQFF
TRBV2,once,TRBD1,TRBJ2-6,TGTGCCAGCAGTTTGAGGGGAGACAGGGGGCCAGGGGCCAACGTCCTGACTTTC,CASSLRGDRGPGANVLTF
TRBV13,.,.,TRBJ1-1,TGTGCCAGCAGCTCCTTATCCGGAAGGCGGGAAAACACTGAAGCTTTCTTT,CASSSLSGRRENTEAFF
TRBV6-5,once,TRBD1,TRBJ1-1,TGTGCCGCGGGTCCCACAGGGGGTGGGACTGAAGCTTTCTTT,CAAGPTGGGTEAFF
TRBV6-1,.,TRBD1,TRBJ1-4,TGTGCCAGCAGTGAGTTTAGGGGGCTTGAGGAGGAAAAACTGTTTTTT,CASSEFRGLEEEKLFF
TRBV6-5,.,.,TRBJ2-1,TGTGCCAGCAGGAAGACAAAGGGGTGGGATGAGCAGTTCTTC,CASRKTKGWDEQFF
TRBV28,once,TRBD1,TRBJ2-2,TGTGCCAGCAGTTGGGACGGGGACAGGTCGAACACCGGGGAGCTGTTTTTT,CASSWDGDRSNTGELFF
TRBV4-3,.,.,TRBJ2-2,TGCGCCAGCAGCCAAGTCAGGGTGGGGGGAAACACCGGGGAGCTGTTTTTT,CASSQVRVGGNTGELFF
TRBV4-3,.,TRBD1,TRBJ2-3,TGCGCCAGCAGCCAAGTAGGGGACAGGGGCACAGATACGCAGTATTTT,CASSQVGDRGTDTQYF
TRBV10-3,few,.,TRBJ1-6,TGTGCCATCAGTGAGTCGGGAGGGAATTCACCCCTCCACTTT,CAISESGGNSPLHF
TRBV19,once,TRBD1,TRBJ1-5,TGTGCCAGTAGTAAAGGGGGGACAGTGGGGGCGGCTCAGCCCCAGCATTTT,CASSKGGTVGAAQPQHF
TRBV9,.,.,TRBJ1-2,TGTGCCAGCAGCCTCAGGGCCACCTCTACTAACTATGGCTACACCTTC,CASSLRATSTNYGYTF
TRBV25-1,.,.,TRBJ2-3,TGTGCCAGCATTGGTGACAGCCTAAACACAGATACGCAGTATTTT,CASIGDSLNTDTQYF
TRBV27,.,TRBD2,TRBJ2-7,TGTGCCAGCAGTGCAGGACTAGCGGGAGTTGTCGAGCAGTACTTC,CASSAGLAGVVEQYF
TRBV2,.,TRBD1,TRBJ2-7,TGTGCCAGCAGTGAACGGAGGACGACAGGGCTCAAGTCCTACGAGCAGTACTTC,CASSERRTTGLKSYEQYF
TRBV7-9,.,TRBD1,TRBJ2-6,TGTGCCAGCAGCTTAAAGCAGGGGGCGCGTCTCTCAGGGGCCAACGTCCTGACTTTC,CASSLKQGARLSGANVLTF
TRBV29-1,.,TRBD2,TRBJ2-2,TGCAGCGTTGAATTTAGGGGTCGGGGGGGGAACACCGGGGAGCTGTTTTTT,CSVEFRGRGGNTGELFF
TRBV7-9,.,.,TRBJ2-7,TGTGCCAGCGGTAGCCCCTACGAGCAGTACTTC,CASGSPYEQYF
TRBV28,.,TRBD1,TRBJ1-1,TGTGCCAGCAGCCTAAATATTGACAGGGGAGGCACTGAAGCTTTCTTT,CASSLNIDRGGTEAFF
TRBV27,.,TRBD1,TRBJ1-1,TGTGCCAGCCGTCGGGACAGTTCGTGGAGCACTGAAGCTTTCTTT,CASRRDSSWSTEAFF